These T cell receptor beta chains were read from a single sample in a study of shared clonotypes between healthy human individuals. Only in-frame clones appear in the TCRdb table, and some are missing; sequencing was by immunoSEQ multiplex PCR. The sample includes more than 1,200,000 clones, around 98.5% of them seen just once. Sequenced: naive CD4+ T cells sorted from blood. The receptor set was obtained from a man aged 30 to 39 in good health. Both conserved end residues are part of each CDR3. D genes are given only for firm matches. Expanded clones are given a class, and other clones once, few, many or no size at all.

D	J	V	size	CDR3	DNA
.	TRBJ1-3	TRBV6-5	.	CASRNGGSGNTIYF	TGTGCCAGCAGAAACGGGGGCTCTGGAAACACCATATATTTT
TRBD1	TRBJ1-1	TRBV7-6	once	CASSSDREGKMNTEAFF	TGTGCCAGCAGTTCCGACAGGGAGGGGAAGATGAACACTGAAGCTTTCTTT
.	TRBJ2-7	TRBV7-9	.	CASSPETYEQYF	TGTGCCAGCAGCCCGGAAACCTACGAGCAGTACTTC
.	TRBJ2-1	TRBV9	.	CASSVVAVYNEQFF	TGTGCCAGCAGCGTAGTTGCAGTCTACAATGAGCAGTTCTTC
.	TRBJ2-7	TRBV7-2	.	CATRTTSSYEQYF	TGTGCCACCCGGACTACGAGCTCCTACGAGCAGTACTTC
.	TRBJ2-3	TRBV10-3	.	CAISGDGTDTQYF	TGTGCCATCAGTGGGGACGGAACAGATACGCAGTATTTT
TRBD1	TRBJ1-1	TRBV18	.	CASSKITPDRGLVGAFF	TGTGCCAGCTCAAAAATTACCCCGGACAGGGGGCTGGTTGGAGCTTTCTTT
.	TRBJ2-5	TRBV7-9	.	CASTFTRYQETQYF	TGTGCCAGCACCTTCACCAGGTACCAAGAGACCCAGTACTTC
.	TRBJ2-1	TRBV28	.	CASSPGVVDEQFF	TGTGCCAGCAGTCCCGGGGTTGTGGATGAGCAGTTCTTC
TRBD2	TRBJ2-7	TRBV7-8	.	CASSLVAGSEQYF	TGTGCCAGCAGCTTAGTAGCGGGAAGCGAGCAGTACTTC
TRBD1	TRBJ2-1	TRBV18	.	CASSPPRTGMGYNEQFF	TGTGCCAGCTCACCACCACGGACAGGGATGGGATACAATGAGCAGTTCTTC
.	TRBJ2-3	TRBV4-1	once	CASEIAVGADTQYF	TGCGCCAGCGAAATAGCAGTGGGAGCAGATACGCAGTATTTT
.	TRBJ2-5	TRBV12-5	.	CASGSDLHQETQYF	TGTGCTAGTGGTTCGGACCTCCACCAAGAGACCCAGTACTTC
TRBD2	TRBJ2-3	TRBV5-1	.	CASSLGLADYTDTRYF	TGCGCCAGCAGCTTGGGACTAGCGGACTACACAGATACGCGGTATTTT
.	TRBJ2-5	TRBV5-5	.	CASSLGSGGRKETQYF	TGTGCCAGCAGCTTGGGTTCGGGCGGGCGGAAAGAGACCCAGTACTTC
.	TRBJ2-7	TRBV1	.	CTSSHPGCEQYF	TGCACCAGCAGCCATCCCGGTTGCGAGCAGTACTTC
TRBD2	TRBJ2-7	TRBV7-6	once	CASSLEAPGRASYEQYF	TGTGCCAGCAGCTTAGAAGCTCCCGGGAGGGCCTCCTACGAGCAGTACTTC
.	TRBJ2-2	TRBV7-6	.	CASSLGANTGELFF	TGTGCCTCAAGTTTGGGAGCGAACACCGGGGAGCTGTTTTTT
TRBD2	TRBJ2-3	TRBV10-3	.	CAITASGSTDTQYF	TGTGCCATCACTGCTAGCGGGAGTACAGATACGCAGTATTTT
.	TRBJ2-7	TRBV18	.	CASSPTRGLEQYF	TGTGCCAGCTCACCGACGCGGGGGCTGGAGCAGTACTTC
.	TRBJ1-1	TRBV10-2	.	CASRKLGQLENTEAFF	TGCGCCAGCAGGAAGCTCGGACAGTTGGAGAACACTGAAGCTTTCTTT
.	TRBJ2-5	TRBV28	.	CASSLVTQETQYF	TGTGCCAGCAGTTTAGTGACCCAAGAGACCCAGTACTTC
.	TRBJ2-2	TRBV7-3	.	CASSPGPPGNTGELFF	TGTGCCAGCAGTCCTGGACCACCCGGGAACACCGGGGAGCTGTTTTTT
TRBD2	TRBJ2-2	TRBV5-4	.	CASSRGLASDTGELFF	TGTGCCAGCAGCCGCGGACTAGCGAGTGATACCGGGGAGCTGTTTTTT
.	TRBJ1-1	TRBV9	.	CASSVVPDTEAFF	TGTGCCAGCAGCGTAGTTCCAGACACTGAAGCTTTCTTT
.	TRBJ2-7	TRBV6-5	.	CASSYSLGGEQYF	TGTGCCAGCAGTTACTCATTGGGGGGCGAGCAGTACTTC
TRBD2	TRBJ2-1	TRBV10-1	.	CASSESRLAGDNEQFF	TGCGCCAGCAGTGAGTCAAGGCTAGCGGGAGACAATGAGCAGTTCTTC